Listed below are T cell receptor beta chains from one sample, sequenced in a study of T and B cells in COVID-19 patients. TCRdb recomputed calls from the multiplex PCR reads with MiXCR, one row per CDR3 protein. The sample has about 27,000 distinct CDR3 sequences; around a third are singletons. Sequencing was done on a sample of blood. Receptors were obtained from a human donor who had recovered from COVID-19. The CDR3 runs from the conserved cysteine through the conserved F or W. The D gene is left open where the match is weak. Clone size is shown for a subset of rows, as once, few, many or a class of expanded clone.

TRBD1 - TRBJ2-5 TRBV5-1 TGCGCCAGCAGCTTGTGGGACAGGCCCCAAGAGACCCAGTACTTC CASSLWDRPQETQYF
- few TRBJ1-6 TRBV6-5 TGTGCCAGCAGTTACTCGGGCGTCAGCTCCTATAATTCACCCCTCCACTTT CASSYSGVSSYNSPLHF
TRBD1 many TRBJ2-7 TRBV27 TGTGCCAGCAGCCCCCGGGACAGGGGGTACGAGCAGTACTTC CASSPRDRGYEQYF
- few TRBJ1-2 TRBV19 TGTGCCAGTAGTCAACTCCGGGGCTATGGCTACACCTTC CASSQLRGYGYTF
TRBD1 - TRBJ2-2 TRBV6-2/TRBV6-3 TGTGCCAGCAGTTCTCCGGACAGGGGATTACTGGTGAACACCGGGGAGCTGTTTTTT CASSSPDRGLLVNTGELFF
- - TRBJ1-6 TRBV18 TGTGCCAGCTCACAGGGAGCGGATAATTCACCCCTCCACTTT CASSQGADNSPLHF
- few TRBJ1-6 TRBV6-5 TGTGCCAGCAGTGAACTATGGACCCTCCACTTT CASSELWTLHF
- - TRBJ1-1 TRBV6-2/TRBV6-3 TGTGCCAGCAGTTACTGGGTAATGAACACTGAAGCTTTCTTT CASSYWVMNTEAFF
- - TRBJ1-2 TRBV7-9 TGTGCCAGCACCTTAAGAGGGGGGTCGGATGGCTACACCTTC CASTLRGGSDGYTF
- few TRBJ2-3 TRBV19 TGTGCCAGTAGTATATTTGCAGGTAGCACAGATACGCAGTATTTT CASSIFAGSTDTQYF
- - TRBJ2-5 TRBV5-1 TGCGCCAGCAGCTTGGGGTACACCCAAGAGACCCAGTACTTC CASSLGYTQETQYF
- many TRBJ2-1 TRBV6-5 TGTGCCAGCAGTCGTCGGACGTATTACAATGAGCAGTTCTTC CASSRRTYYNEQFF
- - TRBJ2-7 TRBV7-2 TGTGCCAGCAGCTTAGCGGGGGGAGCCGAGCAGTACTTC CASSLAGGAEQYF
- - TRBJ2-3 TRBV20-1 TGCAGTGCTAAGAGGGGCACAGATACGCAGTATTTT CSAKRGTDTQYF
- many TRBJ2-7 TRBV15 TGTGCCACCAGCAGAGATTCAGGGAATCGAATTTCCTACGAGCAGTACTTC CATSRDSGNRISYEQYF
TRBD1 many TRBJ2-5 TRBV19 TGTGCCAGTAGTATAAGACAGGGGGCACGGGAGACCCAGTACTTC CASSIRQGARETQYF
TRBD1 few TRBJ2-4 TRBV6-5 TGTGCCAGCAGGGACAGGGTTCACCTAGCCAAAAACATTCAGTACTTC CASRDRVHLAKNIQYF
- - TRBJ1-5 TRBV30 TGTGCCTACGGAGAGGGTTTCAATCAGCCCCAGCATTTT CAYGEGFNQPQHF
TRBD1 - TRBJ1-1 TRBV5-6 TGTGCCAGCAGCTTAGGGACAGGGTATGCAGACACTGAAGCTTTCTTT CASSLGTGYADTEAFF
TRBD1 - TRBJ1-2 TRBV19 TGTGCCAGTAGTATCTCCATAGAGACAGGGCCCTATGGCTACACCTTC CASSISIETGPYGYTF
- - TRBJ1-2 TRBV6-5 TGTGCCAGCAATACAGGGTCCTATTGCTACACCTTC CASNTGSYCYTF
TRBD2 few TRBJ2-1 TRBV6-5 TGTGCCAGCAGTCTTACTAGCGGGAGCTACAATGAGCAGTTCTTC CASSLTSGSYNEQFF
- - TRBJ1-4 TRBV7-2 TGTGCCAGCAGCTTAGGTTACGGGGGGCGGTCTAATGAAAAACTGTTTTTT CASSLGYGGRSNEKLFF
- many TRBJ2-2 TRBV6-2/TRBV6-3 TGTGCCAGCAGCATGCGGGATCCGAACACCGGGGAGCTGTTTTTT CASSMRDPNTGELFF
TRBD1 few TRBJ2-2 TRBV27 TGTGCCAGCAGTTTTTCACAGGGGTTCACCGGGGAGCTGTTTTTT CASSFSQGFTGELFF
- - TRBJ2-5 TRBV5-4 TGTGCCAGCAGCTTGGGCAGGAGTAGCCAAGAGACCCAGTACTTC CASSLGRSSQETQYF
- medium-sized TRBJ1-6 TRBV6-5 TGTGCCAGCACCTCCCAGGATTCACCCCTCCACTTT CASTSQDSPLHF
- - TRBJ1-1 TRBV5-6 TGTGCCAGCAGCTTGGTAGGGGTGGGCACTGAAGCTTTCTTT CASSLVGVGTEAFF